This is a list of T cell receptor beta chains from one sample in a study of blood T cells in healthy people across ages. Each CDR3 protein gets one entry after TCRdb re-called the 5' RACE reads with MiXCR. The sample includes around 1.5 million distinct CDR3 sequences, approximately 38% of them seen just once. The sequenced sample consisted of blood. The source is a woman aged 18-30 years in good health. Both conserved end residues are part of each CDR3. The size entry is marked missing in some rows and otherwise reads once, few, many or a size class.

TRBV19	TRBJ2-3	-	CASSTTSHGGDTQYF
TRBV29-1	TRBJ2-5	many	CSVGVNQETQYF
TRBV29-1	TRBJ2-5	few	CSVGGEGETQYF
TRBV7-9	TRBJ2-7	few	CASSFDGLAGYYEQYF
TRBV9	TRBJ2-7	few	CASSPLASTSGRSSYEQYF
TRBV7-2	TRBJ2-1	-	CASSLVPAGVVYNEQFF
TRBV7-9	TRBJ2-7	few	CASSLKGPEAYEQYF
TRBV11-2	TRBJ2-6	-	CASTSGRGLSGANVLTF
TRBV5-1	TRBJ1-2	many	CASSLGQLSNYGYTF
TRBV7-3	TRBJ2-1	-	CASSQTGTGLSKNPPNEQFF
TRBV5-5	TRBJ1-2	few	CASSLGQGDIYGYTF
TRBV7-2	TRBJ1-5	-	CASSRRGEFQPQHF
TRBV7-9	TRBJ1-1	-	CASSLDPVTEAFF
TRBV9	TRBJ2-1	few	CASSHDRAGSYNEQFF
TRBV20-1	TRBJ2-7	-	CSASGSGTGTYEQYF
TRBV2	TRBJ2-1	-	CASSDYGEQFF
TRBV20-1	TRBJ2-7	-	CSARVAQNAYEQYF
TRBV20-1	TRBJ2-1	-	CSARDRSGAGEGLNEQFF
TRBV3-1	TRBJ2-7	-	CASSRARPASYEQYF
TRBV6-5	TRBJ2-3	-	CASSYSPGDSEGDTQYF
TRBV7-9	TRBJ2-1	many	CASSFTGGTYNEQFF
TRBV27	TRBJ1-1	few	CASSIRGSGMNTEAFF
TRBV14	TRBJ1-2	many	CASSQGQYGYTF
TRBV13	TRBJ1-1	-	CASSLVAGVAFF
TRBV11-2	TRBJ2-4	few	CASSPGTSGNLAKNIQYF
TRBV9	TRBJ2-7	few	CASSVGGSNSYEQYF
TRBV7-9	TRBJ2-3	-	CASSPLQTGTTQYF
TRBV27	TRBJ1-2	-	CASSLSRTQWDGYTF
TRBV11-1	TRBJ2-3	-	CASSLAGAGADTQYF
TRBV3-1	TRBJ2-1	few	CVSSPGLAGGNEQFF
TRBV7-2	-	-	CASSDKAYEQYF
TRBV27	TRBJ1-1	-	CASSLEAGTENTEAFF
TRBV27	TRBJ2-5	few	CPKGRLYF
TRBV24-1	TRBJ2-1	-	CATSDAGYNEQFF
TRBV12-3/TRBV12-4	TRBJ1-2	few	CASSLVQGAFSYGYTF
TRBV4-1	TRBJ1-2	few	CASSPATGLYEGYTF
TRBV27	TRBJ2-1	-	CASSPTGIYEQFF